A single sample is the source of the 2 T cell receptor beta chains below, sequenced in a study of cytomegalovirus exposure and HLA in healthy donors. The PCR was carried out with 60 Vbeta primers and 13 Jbeta primers. Sequenced by immunoSEQ multiplex PCR; TCRdb stores in-frame clones only, minus some. In the table there are around 260,000 clones, over 70% of which are singletons. Input material: PBMCs. All receptors come from a girl aged 2-10 years in good health and CMV-seronegative.

V is TRBV30 and J is TRBJ2-3, with D unclear. The germline V and J ends were trimmed by 0 bases and 6 bases, with 4 bases remaining between them. CDR3 size: 11 residues. CDR1 GTSNPN and CDR2 SVGIG come from the germline V gene (reference sequence). CDR3 residues: CAWSVRDTQYF. The CDR3 DNA sequence: TGTGCCTGGAGTGTACGGGATACGCAGTATTTT.

This clone has a single count. The rearrangement links TRBV27 to TRBJ2-3, with TRBD2 as a possible D gene (6 bases). The CDR3 consists of 17 residues. CDR1 MNHEY and CDR2 SMNVEV come from the germline V gene (reference sequence). Trimming pared 5 bases from V and 0 bases from J, leaving 18 bases between. In DNA, the CDR3 is TGTGCCAGCAGTCCTCCCACTGGGCGGGAAAGCACAGATACGCAGTATTTT. Its protein is CASSPPTGRESTDTQYF.